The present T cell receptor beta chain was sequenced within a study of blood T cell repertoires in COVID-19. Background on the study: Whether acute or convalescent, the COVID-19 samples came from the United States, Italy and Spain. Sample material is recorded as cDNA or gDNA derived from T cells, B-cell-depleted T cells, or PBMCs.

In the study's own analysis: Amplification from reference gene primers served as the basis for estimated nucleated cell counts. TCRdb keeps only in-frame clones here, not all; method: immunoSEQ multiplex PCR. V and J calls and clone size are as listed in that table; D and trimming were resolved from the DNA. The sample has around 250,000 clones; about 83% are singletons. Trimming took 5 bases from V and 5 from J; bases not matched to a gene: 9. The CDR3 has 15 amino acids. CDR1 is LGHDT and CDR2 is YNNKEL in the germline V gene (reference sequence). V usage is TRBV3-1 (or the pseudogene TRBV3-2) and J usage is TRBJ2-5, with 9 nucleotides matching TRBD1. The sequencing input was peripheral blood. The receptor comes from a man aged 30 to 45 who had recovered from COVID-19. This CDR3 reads CASSDRGERWETQYF. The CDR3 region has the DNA TGTGCCAGCAGCGACAGGGGGGAAAGGTGGGAGACCCAGTACTTC.